The 26 T cell receptor beta chains presented below share a single source sample, sequenced in a study of blood T cells in healthy people across ages. Next came a second PCR, run for about 6 to 12 cycles, which used a sample-barcoded 5' primer along with a J-beta primer mix. TCRdb recomputed calls from the 5' RACE reads with MiXCR, one row per CDR3 protein. Of about 720,000 distinct CDR3 sequences listed, around 25% are singletons. The sample was also linked to a second study, of T cells of mothers and their children.

Sequencing was done on a sample of blood. These receptors were obtained from a boy aged 5-17 years in good health.

This clonotype has a handful of counts. The J gene is TRBJ2-5, the V gene TRBV7-2, with 13 bases matching TRBD2. The J call may not be correct, given that the DNA end is closer to TRBJ2-1. This CDR3 has 19 amino acids. Germline CDR1 and CDR2: SGHTA and FQGNSA. In nucleotides, the CDR3 is TGTGCCAGCACCCAACAAGCCCCGCGGACTAGCGGGAGAGGGGATGAGCAGTTCTTC. Its protein product is CASTQQAPRTSGRGDEQFF.

This chain uses TRBV6-2 or TRBV6-3 with TRBJ2-1; either TRBD1 or TRBD2 may supply D (6 bases each). With the DNA end fitting TRBJ2-7 better, the J assignment may be wrong. The germline gives CDR1 MNHEY, CDR2 SVGEGT. CDR3 length equals 15 residues. The CDR3 nucleotides are TGTGCCACCAAGACCTACGGGGGCATTTCCTACGAGCAGTACTTC. Translating it yields CATKTYGGISYEQYF.

The chain recombines TRBV12-3 or TRBV12-4 with TRBJ1-5; D is possibly TRBD1 (6 bases). CDR3 length: 13 residues. V was shortened by 6 bases and J by 4 bases, with 10 bases between the two germline ends. CDR3 sequence reads: CASRAQGNQPQHF. The CDR3 nucleotides are TGTGCCAGCAGGGCGCAGGGGAATCAGCCCCAGCATTTT.

This clonotype was seen only once. This rearrangement joins TRBV27 to TRBJ2-3, with D perhaps matching TRBD1 (8 bases). Germline values: CDR1 MNHEY, CDR2 SMNVEV (reference sequence). Trimming took 5 bases from V and 4 from J, leaving 16 bases between them. This CDR3 spans 15 amino acids. In DNA form, the CDR3 reads TGTGCCAGCAGTCCGCGGACAGGGAGGGCAGATACGCAGTATTTT. Translating it yields CASSPRTGRADTQYF.

In this sample, this clonotype turned up a few times. The chain joins TRBV10-3 to TRBJ2-5, with TRBD2 matching over 14 bases. The J call may be mistaken, given a closer DNA end match to TRBJ2-1. The germline V gene has CDR1 ENHRY and CDR2 SYGVKD. CDR3 length: 17 residues. CDR3: CAIRPGLAGVPHNEQFF. As DNA, the CDR3 is TGTGCCATCAGACCGGGACTAGCGGGAGTTCCCCACAATGAGCAGTTCTTC.

The chain carries TRBV7-8 and TRBJ1-4; D unclear. V shed 2 bases and J shed 5 bases, with 6 bases lying between them. CDR3 length equals 13 residues. Germline CDR1 and CDR2: SGHVS and FQNEAQ. CDR3 region: CASSLSPNEKLFF. DNA of the CDR3: TGTGCCAGCAGCTTATCTCCAAATGAAAAACTGTTTTTT.

This sequence joins TRBV9 and TRBJ2-3; no reliable D call. The V end was cut by 0 bases, the J end by 4 bases, with 6 bases between. Germline V gives CDR1 SGDLS, CDR2 YYNGEE. This CDR3 comprises 13 residues. The CDR3 sequence is CASSVASPDTQYF. The CDR3 coding sequence is TGTGCCAGCAGCGTAGCAAGCCCAGATACGCAGTATTTT. Variable domain in full (rest from reference TRBV9 and TRBJ2-3): DSGVTQTPKHLITATGQRVTLRCSPRSGDLSVYWYQQSLDQGLQFLIQYYNGEERAKGNILERFSAQQFPDLHSELNLSSLELGDSALYFCASSVASPDTQYFGPGTRLTVL.

The V call is TRBV5-1, the J call TRBJ2-3; TRBD2 matches 10 bases. Per germline, CDR1 SGHRS and CDR2 YFSETQ. V was pared by 5 bases and J by 2 bases, with 5 bases of the junction left unmatched. The CDR3 runs to 15 residues. As DNA, the CDR3 is TGCGCCAGCAGGCCTAGCGGGAGCCCCACAGATACGCAGTATTTT. Translating it yields CASRPSGSPTDTQYF.

The V gene is TRBV7-8, the J gene TRBJ1-2; D unresolved. The CDR3 is made up of 16 amino acids. Germline loops: CDR1 SGHVS, CDR2 FQNEAQ. V gave up 1 base and J gave up 2 bases, with 14 bases separating them. Here the CDR3 DNA reads TGTGCCAGCAGCTTAGAGCTAGCTCCCGGAAACTATGGCTACACCTTC. Its protein product is CASSLELAPGNYGYTF.

V and J are TRBV4-3 and TRBJ2-6; D is unclear. V lost 2 bases, J lost 3 bases, and 11 bases lay in between. The germline gives CDR1 LGHNA, CDR2 YSLEER. The CDR3 runs 16 residues. CDR3 region: CASSQMDSDGANVLTF. DNA of the CDR3: TGCGCCAGCAGCCAAATGGATTCAGATGGGGCCAACGTCCTGACTTTC.

The gene calls are TRBV7-9 and TRBJ2-1; D gene unclear. The J call may be incorrect, as the DNA end agrees better with TRBJ2-7. Germline-derived CDR1 and CDR2 are SEHNR and FQNEAQ (reference sequence). The length of the CDR3 is 16 residues. The CDR3 spells CASSSTISLVTYEQYF. CDR3 DNA sequence: TGTGCCAGCAGCTCAACGATTTCCTTAGTCACTTACGAGCAGTACTTC.

V and J are TRBV7-9 and TRBJ1-2; D ambiguous. Trimming shortened V by 1 base and J by 7 bases, and 16 bases separated the two germline ends. Germline assignment: CDR1 SEHNR and CDR2 FQNEAQ (reference sequence). CDR3 length equals 15 residues. CDR3 sequence reads: CASSLVGISTGGYTF. The CDR3 DNA reads TGTGCCAGCAGCTTAGTTGGGATCTCGACGGGTGGCTACACCTTC.

V is TRBV19 and J is TRBJ1-2; D perhaps matches TRBD1 (6 bases). Germline assignment: CDR1 LNHDA and CDR2 SQIVND (reference sequence). Trimming left V 3 bases short and J 9 bases short, with 11 bases between. The CDR3 is 12 amino acids. Written as DNA, the CDR3 is TGTGCCAGTAGTATTTCAGGGGACCGCTACACCTTC. This codes for CASSISGDRYTF.

This clonotype was found a few times. The CDR3 loop reads CASSPGPGPNTEAFF. The CDR3 DNA reads TGTGCCAGCAGCCCGGGTCCGGGCCCGAACACTGAAGCTTTCTTT. The chain has TRBV7-9 and TRBJ1-1; D gene unclear. The V end was cut by 5 bases, the J end by 1 base, with 14 bases between. CDR1 is SEHNR and CDR2 is FQNEAQ in the germline V gene (reference sequence). The CDR3 runs to 15 residues.

V usage is TRBV15 and J usage is TRBJ2-1; possible D gene TRBD2, 6 bases. Trimming pared 5 bases from V and 5 bases from J, leaving 22 bases between. This CDR3 contains 17 residues. Germline CDR1 is LNHNV and CDR2 is YYDKDF (reference sequence). This CDR3 reads CATSSLPIGGTHNEQFF. CDR3 coding DNA: TGTGCCACCAGCTCCCTCCCAATCGGGGGAACTCACAATGAGCAGTTCTTC.

The chain has TRBV4-3 and TRBJ2-7; D is perhaps TRBD1 (6 bases). Germline V CDR1 and CDR2: LGHNA, YSLEER. The CDR3 contains 16 residues. V lost 1 base and J lost 2, with 15 bases in between. Here the CDR3 DNA reads TGCGCCAGCAGCCAAGGAGCAGGGGAAAGAACCTACGAGCAGTACTTC. Its translation: CASSQGAGERTYEQYF.

At least ten counts were recorded for this clonotype. CDR3 protein: CASSVNPWEQFF. In DNA, the CDR3 is TGTGCCAGCAGTGTTAATCCTTGGGAGCAGTTCTTC. The rearrangement joins TRBV6-2 or TRBV6-3 to TRBJ2-1; D is unresolved. The V gene's germline CDR1 is MNHEY and CDR2 SVGEGT. CDR3 length equals 12 residues. V lost 5 bases to trimming and J lost 10 bases, with 12 bases between them.

This clonotype has only one observation. DNA of the CDR3: TGTGCCAGCAGTACTCTCGTGGATCGGTTCTTC. This gives the protein CASSTLVDRFF. The gene calls are TRBV6-6 and TRBJ2-1; D remains ambiguous. This CDR3 is built from 11 residues. V was shortened by 5 bases and J by 15 bases, with 14 bases between the two germline ends. Germline CDR1 and CDR2: MNHNY and SVGAGI (reference sequence).

A few counts support this clonotype. This chain joins TRBV3-1 and TRBJ2-1; 10 bases line up with TRBD1. Germline V gives CDR1 LGHDT, CDR2 YNNKEL (reference sequence). The CDR3 extends over 18 amino acids. Trimming at V came to 4 bases and at J to 0 bases, leaving 9 bases not matched to a gene. The CDR3 nucleotides are TGTGCCAGCAGCCGGAGGGGACAGGGGTTGAGCTCCTACAATGAGCAGTTCTTC. It encodes CASSRRGQGLSSYNEQFF.

The chain couples TRBV3-1 to TRBJ2-7, with a weak D call TRBD2 (6 bases). V was pared by 1 base and J by 3 bases, with 10 bases between. The CDR3 has 14 amino acids. The germline V gene encodes CDR1 LGHDT and CDR2 YNNKEL (reference sequence). CDR3 nucleotide sequence: TGTGCCAGCAGCCAAGCGGGGGTGAACTACGAGCAGTACTTC. It yields the protein CASSQAGVNYEQYF.

The V gene is TRBV30, the J gene TRBJ2-7; TRBD2 matches at 7 bases. The V segment lost 7 bases and the J segment 2 bases; nucleotides outside the gene matches: 11. The germline V gene encodes CDR1 GTSNPN and CDR2 SVGIG (reference sequence). The CDR3 spans 14 residues. The CDR3 is CAFLGTAGAYEQYF. The CDR3 bases are TGTGCCTTCCTCGGGACGGCGGGAGCCTACGAGCAGTACTTC.

The J gene is TRBJ2-3, the V gene TRBV9; D is unresolved. From germline, CDR1 is SGDLS and CDR2 YYNGEE. CDR3 length: 15 residues. V lost 0 bases, J lost 4 bases, and 12 bases lay in between. DNA of the CDR3: TGTGCCAGCAGCGTAGGGGTTTTAGAGGCAGATACGCAGTATTTT. Encoded protein: CASSVGVLEADTQYF.

Of note for this clonotype: Lacking the conserved final phenylalanine or tryptophan, this CDR3 likely reflects a read error. The DNA is omitted, as the CDR3 cannot be located on it reliably, and the CDR3 follows TCRdb's listing. V is TRBV5-6 and J is TRBJ2-5; TRBD1, the table's D call, was not compared with the DNA. Germline V gives CDR1 SGHDT, CDR2 YYEEEE. Both ends counted, the CDR3 spans 11 residues. The CDR3 here is CASSQGDDRHL.

This CDR3 is CASRLMGGGETQYF. As DNA, the CDR3 is TGTGCCAGCAGACTAATGGGGGGAGGGGAGACCCAGTACTTC. The genes are TRBV5-6 and TRBJ2-5, with 7 bases identical to TRBD2. Germline V gene sequence: CDR1 SGHDT, CDR2 YYEEEE. Germline trimming cut 5 bases from V and 5 bases from J; bases unmatched to any gene: 9. This CDR3 region has 14 residues.

This clonotype was picked up a small number of times. The CDR3 sequence is CAWSSQFQETQYF. CDR3 DNA: TGTGCCTGGAGCTCGCAATTCCAAGAGACCCAGTACTTC. This chain uses TRBV30 with TRBJ2-5; no definite D call. Between the trimmed V and J ends, which lost 3 bases and 1 base, there was a span of 9 bases. The length of the CDR3 is 13 residues. Germline loops: CDR1 GTSNPN, CDR2 SVGIG (reference sequence).

The sample holds a few counts of this clonotype. In DNA, the CDR3 is TGCAGCGTTGCGCTGGCGGGAACAATATACAATGAGCAGTTCTTC. Amino acids: CSVALAGTIYNEQFF. J is TRBJ2-1 and V is TRBV29-1; D perhaps matches TRBD2 (6 bases). Trimming stripped 4 bases from V and 4 bases from J, with 17 bases between. The V gene's germline CDR1 is SQVTM and CDR2 ANQGSEA. CDR3 length: 15 amino acids.